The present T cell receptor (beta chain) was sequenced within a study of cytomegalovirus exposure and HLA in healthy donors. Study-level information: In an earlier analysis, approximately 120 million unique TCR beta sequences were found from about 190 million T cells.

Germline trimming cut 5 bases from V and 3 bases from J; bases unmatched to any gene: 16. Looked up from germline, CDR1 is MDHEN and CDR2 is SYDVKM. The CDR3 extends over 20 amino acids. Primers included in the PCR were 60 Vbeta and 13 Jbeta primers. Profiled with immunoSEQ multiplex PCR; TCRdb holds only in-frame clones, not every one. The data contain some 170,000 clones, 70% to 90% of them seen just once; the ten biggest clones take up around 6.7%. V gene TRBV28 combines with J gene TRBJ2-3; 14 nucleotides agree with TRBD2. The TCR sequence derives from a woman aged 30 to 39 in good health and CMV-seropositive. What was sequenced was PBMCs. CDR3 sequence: CASSPVLTSGGAVSTDTQYF. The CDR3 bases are TGTGCCAGCAGTCCCGTACTGACTAGCGGGGGGGCAGTCTCAACAGATACGCAGTATTTT.